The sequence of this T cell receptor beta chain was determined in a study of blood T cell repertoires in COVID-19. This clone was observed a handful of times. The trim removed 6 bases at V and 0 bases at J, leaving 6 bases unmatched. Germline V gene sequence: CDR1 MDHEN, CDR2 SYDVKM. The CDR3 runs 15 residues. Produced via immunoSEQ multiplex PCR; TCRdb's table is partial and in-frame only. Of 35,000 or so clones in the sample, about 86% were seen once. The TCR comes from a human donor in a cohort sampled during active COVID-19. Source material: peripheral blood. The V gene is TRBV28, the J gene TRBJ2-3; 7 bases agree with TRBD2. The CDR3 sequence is CASSPSGGSTDTQYF. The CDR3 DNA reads TGTGCCAGCAGCCCGTCGGGAGGCAGCACAGATACGCAGTATTTT.